This T cell receptor (beta chain) emerged from a study of HIV-infected children after antiretroviral therapy interruption. Study overall: Children were on planned treatment interruption or continuous treatment. Interruption-arm samples span weeks 0, 12, interruption end (24 or 48), and about 3 years post-study. The study, taken as a whole, reports: By the end of treatment interruption, naive CD4+ clonality (Gini) increased.

This clonotype was detected ten times or more. The target antigen is unknown. Treatment described: PENTA 11 planned treatment interruption arm or continuous ART arm. Only samples with at least 5 million viable PBMCs qualified. Germline V CDR1 and CDR2: SQVTM, ANQGSEA. The CDR3 contains 15 residues. With 6 bases clipped from V and 8 bases from J, the junction kept 11 bases outside the gene matches. The TCR library was built from RNA with a 3' RACE protocol and unique molecular identifiers. TCRdb redid the calling of the 3' RACE reads with MiXCR, one entry per CDR3 protein. This sample has more than 35,000 distinct CDR3 sequences, with approximately 7% found just once.

This rearrangement joins TRBV29-1 to TRBJ2-7; 15 positions agree with TRBD2. The TCR sequence derives from a pool of human donors with HIV. The sample consisted of CD45RA+ CD4+ T cells from PBMCs, pooled from several time points, taken from a donor given antiretroviral therapy, either interrupted or continuous. As for subset: naive CD4+ CD45RA+ CD45RO- T cells. CDR3 loop: CSVAGLAGGPIKQYF. The CDR3 nucleotides are TGCAGCGTCGCCGGACTAGCGGGAGGGCCTATAAAGCAGTACTTC.